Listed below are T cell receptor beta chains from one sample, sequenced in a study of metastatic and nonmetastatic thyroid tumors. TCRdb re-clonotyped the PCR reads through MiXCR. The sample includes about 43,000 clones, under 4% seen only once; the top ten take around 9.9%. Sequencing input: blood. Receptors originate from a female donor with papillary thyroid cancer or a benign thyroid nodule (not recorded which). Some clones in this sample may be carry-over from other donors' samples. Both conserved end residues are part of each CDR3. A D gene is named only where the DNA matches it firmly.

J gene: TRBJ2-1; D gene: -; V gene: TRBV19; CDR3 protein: CASREGNEQFF
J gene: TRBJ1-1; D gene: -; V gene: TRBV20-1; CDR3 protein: CSARWTENTEAFF
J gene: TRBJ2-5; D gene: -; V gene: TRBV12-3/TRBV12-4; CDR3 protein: CASSPLRTGPETQYF
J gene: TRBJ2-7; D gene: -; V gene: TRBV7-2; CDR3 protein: CASSRGSSREPYEQYF
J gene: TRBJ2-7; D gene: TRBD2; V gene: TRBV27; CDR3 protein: CASRPGTIGFNYEQYF
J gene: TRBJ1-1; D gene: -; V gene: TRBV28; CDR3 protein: CASSLGGKNTEAFF
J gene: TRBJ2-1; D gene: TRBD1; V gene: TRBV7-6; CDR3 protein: CASSRGQALYNEQFF
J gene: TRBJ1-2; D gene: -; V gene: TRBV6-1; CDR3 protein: CASSPGVGNYGYTF
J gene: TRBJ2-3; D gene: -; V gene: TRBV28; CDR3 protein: CASRPSQVSSTDTQYF
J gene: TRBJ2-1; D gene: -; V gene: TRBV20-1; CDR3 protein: CSARPGLRPHNEQFF
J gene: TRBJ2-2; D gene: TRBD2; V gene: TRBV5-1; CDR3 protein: CASSLAASGRVGELFF
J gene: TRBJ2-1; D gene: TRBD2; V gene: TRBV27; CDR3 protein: CASSLNPGLADNEQFF
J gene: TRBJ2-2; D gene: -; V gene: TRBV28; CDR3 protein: CASSGFRATGELFF
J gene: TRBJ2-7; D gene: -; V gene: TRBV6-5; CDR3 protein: CASSPSSGRQYF
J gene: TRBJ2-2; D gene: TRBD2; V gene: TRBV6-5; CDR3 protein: CASSYSPSGGIDGELFF
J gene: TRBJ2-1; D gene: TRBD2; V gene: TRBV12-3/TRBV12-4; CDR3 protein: CASSFLGLEYNEQFF
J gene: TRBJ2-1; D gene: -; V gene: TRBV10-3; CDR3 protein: CAISESGGAFNEQFF
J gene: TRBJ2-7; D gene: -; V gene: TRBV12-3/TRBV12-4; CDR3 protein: CASSGQLYEQYF
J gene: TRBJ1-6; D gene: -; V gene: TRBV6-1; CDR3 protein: CASAGAWNSPLHF
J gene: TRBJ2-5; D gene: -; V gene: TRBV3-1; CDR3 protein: CASSQGPGYQETQYF
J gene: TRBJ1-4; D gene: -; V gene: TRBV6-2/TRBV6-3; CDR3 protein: CASSSRGSEKLFF
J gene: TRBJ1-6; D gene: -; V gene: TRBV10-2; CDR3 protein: CASSLSFTTGSGSPLHF
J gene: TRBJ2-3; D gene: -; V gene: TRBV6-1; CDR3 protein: CASRTEGLTDTQYF
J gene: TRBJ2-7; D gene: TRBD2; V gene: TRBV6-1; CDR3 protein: CASRGGLAGGSYEQYF
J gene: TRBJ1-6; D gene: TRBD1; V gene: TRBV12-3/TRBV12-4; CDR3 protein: CASSFRPGTGVSPLHF
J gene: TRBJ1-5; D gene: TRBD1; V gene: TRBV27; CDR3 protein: CASGSRLAGGTGGNQPQHF
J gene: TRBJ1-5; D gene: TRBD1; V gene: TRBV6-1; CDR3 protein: CASSAVRTGGQPQHF
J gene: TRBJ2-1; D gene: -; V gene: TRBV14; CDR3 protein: CASSPRRAPGEQFF
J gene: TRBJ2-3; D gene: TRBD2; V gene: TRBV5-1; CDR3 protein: CASSWLAGGRGDTQYF
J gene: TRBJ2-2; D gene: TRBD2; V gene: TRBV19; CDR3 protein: CASRARARGSNTGELFF
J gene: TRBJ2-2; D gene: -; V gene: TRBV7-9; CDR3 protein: CASSLGGSAGELFF
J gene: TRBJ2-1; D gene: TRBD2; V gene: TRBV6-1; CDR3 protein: CASRLGLAGNNEQFF
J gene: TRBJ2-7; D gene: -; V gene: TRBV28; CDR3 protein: CASSFPDSYEQYF
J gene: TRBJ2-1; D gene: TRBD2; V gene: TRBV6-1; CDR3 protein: CASSIAGEVSYNEQFF
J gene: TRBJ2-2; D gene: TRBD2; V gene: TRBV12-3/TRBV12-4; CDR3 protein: CASNPLAGNTGELFF
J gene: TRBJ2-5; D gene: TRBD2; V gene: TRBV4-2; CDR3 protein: CASSQNREGQETQYF
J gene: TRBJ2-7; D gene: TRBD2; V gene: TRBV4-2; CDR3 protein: CASSQTRLADEQYF
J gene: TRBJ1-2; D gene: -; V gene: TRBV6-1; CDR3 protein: CASKFRGTGGYTF
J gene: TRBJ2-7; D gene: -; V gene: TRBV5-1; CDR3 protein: CASSFETDYYEQYF
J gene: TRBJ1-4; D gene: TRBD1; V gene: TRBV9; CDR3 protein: CASSTGDARDEKLFF
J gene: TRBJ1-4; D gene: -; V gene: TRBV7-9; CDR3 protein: CASSLATDEKLFF
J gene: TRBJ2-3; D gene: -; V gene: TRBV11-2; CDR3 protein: CASSLVAASTDTQYF
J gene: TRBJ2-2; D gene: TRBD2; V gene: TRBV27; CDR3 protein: CASSPLGLAGGLDTGELFF
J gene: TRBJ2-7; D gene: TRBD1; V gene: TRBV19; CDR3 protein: CASSRPGQGPYEQYF
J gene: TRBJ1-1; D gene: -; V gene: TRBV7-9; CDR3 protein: CASIRAGPEAFF
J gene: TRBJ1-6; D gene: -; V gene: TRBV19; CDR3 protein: CASAYRDSPLHF